This T cell receptor (beta chain) derives from a study of shared clonotypes between healthy human individuals. Study as a whole: Three plates each covered CD4 naive and memory; CD8 naive two, CD8 memory one. Study-level points and caveats: Naive CD4 clonotypes overlapped across a handful of donors at roughly 5%.

Terminally differentiated effector memory CD45RA+ cells were left out of the naive CD8 fraction, which was CD45RO-negative and positively selected for CCR7. Losses at the gene ends were 8 bases for V and 7 bases for J; bases not matched to a gene: 6. This CDR3 region has 13 residues. CDR1 and CDR2 (germline): WSHSY, SAAADI. A remark on this clone: What it binds is not known.

The study ran the assay at deep level. The assay was immunoSEQ multiplex PCR, and TCRdb's table has in-frame clones only and misses some. This sample yields millions of clones, of which roughly 94% are seen a single time; roughly 1% belongs to the top ten. Sequencing was done on a sample of naive CD8+ T cells sorted from blood. The gene calls are TRBV10-2 and TRBJ2-1, with 9 bases aligning to TRBD1. The TCR originated in a man aged 18 to 35 in good health. The DNA for the CDR3 is TGCGCCAGCGCGACAGGGGGTGGGAATGAGCAGTTCTTC. Its translation is CASATGGGNEQFF.